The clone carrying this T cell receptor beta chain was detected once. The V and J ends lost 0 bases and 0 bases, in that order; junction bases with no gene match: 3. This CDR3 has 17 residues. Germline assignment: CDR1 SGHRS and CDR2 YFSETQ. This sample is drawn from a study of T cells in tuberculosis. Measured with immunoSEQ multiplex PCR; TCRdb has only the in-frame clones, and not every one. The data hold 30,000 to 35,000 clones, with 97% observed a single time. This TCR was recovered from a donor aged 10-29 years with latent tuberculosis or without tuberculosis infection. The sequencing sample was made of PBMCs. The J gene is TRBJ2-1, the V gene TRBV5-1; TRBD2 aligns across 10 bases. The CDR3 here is CASSLASGRDSYNEQFF. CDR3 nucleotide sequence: TGCGCCAGCAGCTTGGCTAGCGGGAGAGACTCCTACAATGAGCAGTTCTTC.